The entry below describes one TCR beta chain. The table came from immunoSEQ multiplex PCR; TCRdb's copy has only in-frame clones and leaves some out. The profile shows more than 450,000 clones, 75% to 85% of them singletons. This entry belongs to a study of shared clonotypes between healthy human individuals. V shed 4 bases and J shed 5 bases, with 12 bases lying between them. The CDR3 runs 14 residues. Per germline, CDR1 ENHRY and CDR2 SYGVKD. The material sequenced was PBMCs. The J gene is TRBJ2-1, the V gene TRBV10-3; weak D call: TRBD2 (6 bases). The source is a woman in her thirties or forties in good health. Some clones in this sample may be carry-over from other donors' samples. The CDR3 loop reads CAISVRERHNEQFF. CDR3 nucleotides: TGTGCCATCAGTGTCCGGGAGCGGCACAATGAGCAGTTCTTC.